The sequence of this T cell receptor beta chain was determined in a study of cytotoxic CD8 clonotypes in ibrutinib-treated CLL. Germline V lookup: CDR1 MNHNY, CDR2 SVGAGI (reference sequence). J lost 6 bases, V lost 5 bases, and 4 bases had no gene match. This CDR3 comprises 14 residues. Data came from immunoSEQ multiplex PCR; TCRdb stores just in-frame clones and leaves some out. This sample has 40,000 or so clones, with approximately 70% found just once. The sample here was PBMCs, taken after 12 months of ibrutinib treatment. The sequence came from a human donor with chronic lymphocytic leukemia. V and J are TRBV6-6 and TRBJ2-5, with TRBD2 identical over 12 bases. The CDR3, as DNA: TGTGCCAGCAGTCCGACTAGCGGGAGACAGACCCAGTACTTC. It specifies CASSPTSGRQTQYF.